The present TCR beta chain was sequenced within a study of T cells in Graves' hyperthyroidism and ophthalmopathy. Overall study: Peripheral blood was secured at the point of initial diagnosis, before any treatment. Study-wide points: Among thyroid clonotypes expanded above 0.001, most also appeared in blood.

Germline CDR1 is MDHEN and CDR2 is SYDVKM. This CDR3 has 13 amino acids. The junction had 5 bases not matched to a gene; V was cut back by 6 bases and J by 8 bases. About this clonotype itself: As yet, its antigen is unknown.

It was less than 13 ml of fresh peripheral blood that supplied the PBMCs. Amplification of TCR beta CDR3 regions used RNA as the template. HTBI primers drove first-round RT-PCR of the TCR CDR3. TCRdb processed the multiplex PCR reads anew with MiXCR; each CDR3 protein has one entry. The repertoire holds about 280,000 distinct CDR3 sequences, with less than 30% as singletons. The gene calls are TRBV28 and TRBJ1-2; TRBD1 agrees at 11 bases. The clonotype was recovered from a man aged 40-49 years with Graves' hyperthyroidism that later progressed to Graves' ophthalmopathy. Sequenced: blood. The CDR3 protein is CASRRTGGAGYTF. Written as DNA, the CDR3 is TGTGCCAGCAGACGGACAGGGGGCGCAGGCTACACCTTC.